The subject of this entry is one T cell receptor (beta chain). Its antigen is unidentified. Time point denoted: baseline pretreatment blood. The treatment here: 15 Gy SBRT to primary tumor, nephrectomy 4 weeks later. The patient's renal cell carcinoma had clear cell pathology. After removal of 6 bases from V and 7 bases from J, the junction contained 11 bases not matched to a gene. The V gene's germline CDR1 is SNHLY and CDR2 FYNNEI. This CDR3 contains 14 residues. Here immunoSEQ multiplex PCR was the method, and the copy in TCRdb shows in-frame clones only, minus some. The table has roughly 120,000 clones, around 80% seen once; the top ten hold around 2.8%. The data were taken from a study of radiation and T cells in renal cell carcinoma. About the research overall: Nephrectomy followed 15 Gy stereotactic body radiation by 4 weeks. General study findings and limits: From baseline, blood top tumor clonotypes peaked at 2 weeks post-radiation. Without pretreatment biopsies, baseline tumor clonotype presence was undetermined.

This specimen consisted of blood, obtained from a patient whose treatment included radiotherapy and nephrectomy. This clonotype was obtained from a woman aged 55-75 years with renal cell carcinoma. This chain joins TRBV2 and TRBJ1-1; TRBD1 matches 7 bases. In DNA form, the CDR3 reads TGTGCCAGCAGGGCCCCGGACAGGAGCAATGAAGCTTTCTTT. Its protein is CASRAPDRSNEAFF.